The sample holds one count of the clone carrying this TCR beta chain. The data were taken from a study of CD8 T cells in Susac syndrome. The wider study: Active disease was present in about 6 of the sequenced Susac syndrome patients, whereas roughly 8 of them were in remission.

RNA totalling roughly 0.45 to 1 ug underwent reverse transcription with random hexamers. Amplification of TCR beta CDR3 by immunoSEQ multiplex PCR spanned 54 Vbeta and 13 Jbeta. TCRdb used MiXCR to reprocess the immunoSEQ multiplex PCR reads, holding one entry per CDR3 protein. The sample has about 150,000 distinct CDR3 sequences; 85% to 95% are singletons. Patients with Susac syndrome met diagnostic criteria defined recently for definite or probable disease. The receptor was derived from a human donor with Susac syndrome. Sequencing was carried out using CD4+ T cells from PBMCs.

The CDR3 DNA reads TGTGCCAGCAGTCCGGCTACTAGCGGTCAAGAGACCCAGTACTTC. Protein: CASSPATSGQETQYF. The chain is built from TRBV25-1 and TRBJ2-5; the match to TRBD2 covers 8 bases. Losses at the gene ends were 5 bases for V and 2 bases for J; bases not matched to a gene: 7. The CDR3 length is 15 residues. In germline, CDR1 is MGHDK, CDR2 SYGVNS.